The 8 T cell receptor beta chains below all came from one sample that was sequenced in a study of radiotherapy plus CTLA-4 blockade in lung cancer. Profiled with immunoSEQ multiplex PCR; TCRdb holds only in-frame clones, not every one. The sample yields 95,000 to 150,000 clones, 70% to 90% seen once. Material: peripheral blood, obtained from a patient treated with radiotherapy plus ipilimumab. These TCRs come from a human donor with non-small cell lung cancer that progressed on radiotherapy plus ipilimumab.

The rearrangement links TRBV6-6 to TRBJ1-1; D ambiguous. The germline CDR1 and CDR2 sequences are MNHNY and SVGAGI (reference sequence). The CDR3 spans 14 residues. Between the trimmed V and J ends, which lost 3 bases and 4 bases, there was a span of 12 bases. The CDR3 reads CASSYSPAATEAFF. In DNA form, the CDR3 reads TGTGCCAGCAGTTATAGCCCGGCGGCCACTGAAGCTTTCTTT.

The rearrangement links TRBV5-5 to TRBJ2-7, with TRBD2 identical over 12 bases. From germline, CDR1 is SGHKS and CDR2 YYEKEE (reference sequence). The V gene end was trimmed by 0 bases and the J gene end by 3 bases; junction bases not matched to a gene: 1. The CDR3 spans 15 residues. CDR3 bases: TGTGCCAGCAGCTTGGGGACTAGCGGGATCTACGAGCAGTACTTC. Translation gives CASSLGTSGIYEQYF. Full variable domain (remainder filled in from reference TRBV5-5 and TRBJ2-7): DAGVTQSPTHLIKTRGQQVTLRCSPISGHKSVSWYQQVLGQGPQFIFQYYEKEERGRGNFPDRFSARQFPNYSSELNVNALLLGDSALYLCASSLGTSGIYEQYFGPGTRLTVT.

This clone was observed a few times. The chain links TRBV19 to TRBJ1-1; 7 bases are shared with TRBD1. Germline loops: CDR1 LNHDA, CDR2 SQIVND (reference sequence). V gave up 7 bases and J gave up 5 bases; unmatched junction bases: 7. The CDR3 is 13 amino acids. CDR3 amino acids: CASMTGIGTEAFF. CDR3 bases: TGTGCCAGTATGACAGGGATCGGGACTGAAGCTTTCTTT.

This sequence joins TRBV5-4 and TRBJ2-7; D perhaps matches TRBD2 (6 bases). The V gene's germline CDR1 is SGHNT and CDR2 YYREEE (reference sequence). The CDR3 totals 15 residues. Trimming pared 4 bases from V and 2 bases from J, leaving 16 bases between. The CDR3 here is CASSPRRENAYEQYF. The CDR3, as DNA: TGTGCCAGCAGCCCGCGACGGGAGAACGCCTACGAGCAGTACTTC.

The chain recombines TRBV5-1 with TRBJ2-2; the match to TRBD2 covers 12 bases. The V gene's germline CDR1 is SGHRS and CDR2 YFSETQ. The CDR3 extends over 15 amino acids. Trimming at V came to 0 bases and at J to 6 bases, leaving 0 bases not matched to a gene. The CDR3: CASSLGLAGAGELFF. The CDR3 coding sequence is TGCGCCAGCAGCTTGGGACTAGCGGGAGCCGGGGAGCTGTTTTTT. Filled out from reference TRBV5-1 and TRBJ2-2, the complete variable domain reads KAGVTQTPRYLIKTRGQQVTLSCSPISGHRSVSWYQQTPGQGLQFLFEYFSETQRNKGNFPGRFSGRQFSNSRSEMNVSTLELGDSALYLCASSLGLAGAGELFFGEGSRLTVL.

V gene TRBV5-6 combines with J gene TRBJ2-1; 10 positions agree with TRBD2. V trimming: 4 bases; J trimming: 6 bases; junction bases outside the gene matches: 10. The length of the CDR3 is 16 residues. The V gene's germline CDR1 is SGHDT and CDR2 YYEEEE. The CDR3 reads CASSRRWTSGTNEQFF. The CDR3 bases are TGTGCCAGCAGCCGCCGTTGGACTAGCGGAACCAATGAGCAGTTCTTC.

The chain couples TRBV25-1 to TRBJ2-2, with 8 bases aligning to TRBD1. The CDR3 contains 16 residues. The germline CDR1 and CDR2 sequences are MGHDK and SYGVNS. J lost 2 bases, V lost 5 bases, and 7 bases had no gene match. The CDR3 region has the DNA TGTGCCAGCAGTAGGGCAGGGGGCCCAAACACCGGGGAGCTGTTTTTT. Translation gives CASSRAGGPNTGELFF. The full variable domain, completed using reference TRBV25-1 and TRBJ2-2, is EADIYQTPRYLVIGTGKKITLECSQTMGHDKMYWYQQDPGMELHLIHYSYGVNSTEKGDLSSESTVSRIRTEHFPLTLESARPSHTSQYLCASSRAGGPNTGELFFGEGSRLTVL.

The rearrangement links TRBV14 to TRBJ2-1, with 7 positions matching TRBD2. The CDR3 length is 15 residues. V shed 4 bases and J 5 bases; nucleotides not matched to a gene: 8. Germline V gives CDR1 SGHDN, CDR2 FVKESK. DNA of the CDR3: TGTGCCAGCAGCCCCCTAACGGGAGGCCACAATGAGCAGTTCTTC. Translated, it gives CASSPLTGGHNEQFF.